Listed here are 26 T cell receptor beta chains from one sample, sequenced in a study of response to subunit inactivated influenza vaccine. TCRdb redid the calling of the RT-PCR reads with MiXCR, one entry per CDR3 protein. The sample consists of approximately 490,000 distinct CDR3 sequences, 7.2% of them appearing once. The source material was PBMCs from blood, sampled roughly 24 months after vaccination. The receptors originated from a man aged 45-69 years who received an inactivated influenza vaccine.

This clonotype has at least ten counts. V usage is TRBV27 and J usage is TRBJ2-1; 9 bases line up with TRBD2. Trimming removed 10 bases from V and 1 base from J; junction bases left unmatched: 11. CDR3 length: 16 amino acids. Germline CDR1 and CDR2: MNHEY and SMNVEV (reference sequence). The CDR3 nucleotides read TGTGCCACCCGGTTAAGCGGGAGGATTTCCTACAATGAGCAGTTCTTC. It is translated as CATRLSGRISYNEQFF.

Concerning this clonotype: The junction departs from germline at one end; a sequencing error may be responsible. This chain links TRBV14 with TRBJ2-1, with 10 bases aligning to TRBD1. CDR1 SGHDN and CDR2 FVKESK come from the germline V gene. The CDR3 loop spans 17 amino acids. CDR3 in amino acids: CARSQRDRGDGHNEQFF. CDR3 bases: TGTGCCCGCAGCCAGCGGGACAGGGGCGATGGTCACAATGAGCAGTTCTTC.

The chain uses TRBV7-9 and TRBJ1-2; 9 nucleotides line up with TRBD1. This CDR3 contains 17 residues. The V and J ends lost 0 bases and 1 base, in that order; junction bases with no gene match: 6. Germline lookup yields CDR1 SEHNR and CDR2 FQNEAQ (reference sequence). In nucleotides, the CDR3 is TGTGCCAGCAGCTTAGCGGGACAGGGACCTGATAACTATGGCTACACCTTC. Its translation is CASSLAGQGPDNYGYTF. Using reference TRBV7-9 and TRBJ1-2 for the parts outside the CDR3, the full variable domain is DTGVSQNPRHKITKRGQNVTFRCDPISEHNRLYWYRQTLGQGPEFLTYFQNEAQLEKSRLLSDRFSAERPKGSFSTLEIQRTEQGDSAMYLCASSLAGQGPDNYGYTFGSGTRLTVV.

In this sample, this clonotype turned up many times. The CDR3 coding sequence is TGTGCCAGCAGTGAAGCTAGCGGAACAAACACAGATACGCAGTATTTT. It codes for CASSEASGTNTDTQYF. This chain connects TRBV2 to TRBJ2-3; TRBD2 is a possible D gene (6 bases). V was clipped by 0 bases and J by 2 bases, with 12 bases between them. Germline CDR1 is SNHLY and CDR2 is FYNNEI. The CDR3 has 16 residues.

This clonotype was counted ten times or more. The DNA for the CDR3 is TGCGCCAGCAGCCAAGATCATAGGGGAATAAGTCCCGGGGAGCTGTTTTTT. Encoded protein: CASSQDHRGISPGELFF. The chain joins TRBV4-1 to TRBJ2-2, with D possibly TRBD1 on 5 matching bases. Germline V gene data show CDR1 as MGHRA and CDR2 as YSYEKL. Trimming cost V 0 bases and J 6 bases, with 17 bases left between them. The CDR3 totals 17 residues.

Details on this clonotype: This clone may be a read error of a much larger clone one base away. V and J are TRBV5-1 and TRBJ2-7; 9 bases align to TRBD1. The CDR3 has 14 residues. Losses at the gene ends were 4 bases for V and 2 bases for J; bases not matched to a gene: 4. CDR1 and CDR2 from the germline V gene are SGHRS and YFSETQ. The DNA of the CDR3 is TGCGCCAGCAGCGAAACAGGGGGCCCCTACGAGCAGTACTTC. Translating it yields CASSETGGPYEQYF. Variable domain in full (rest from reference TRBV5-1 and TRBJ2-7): KAGVTQTPRYLIKTRGQQVTLSCSPISGHRSVSWYQQTPGQGLQFLFEYFSETQRNKGNFPGRFSGRQFSNSRSEMNVSTLELGDSALYLCASSETGGPYEQYFGPGTRLTVT.

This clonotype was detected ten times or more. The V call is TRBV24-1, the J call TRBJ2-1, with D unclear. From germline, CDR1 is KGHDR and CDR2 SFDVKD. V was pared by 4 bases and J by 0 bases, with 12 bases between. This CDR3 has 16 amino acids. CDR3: CATSDPAASSYNEQFF. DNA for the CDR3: TGTGCCACCAGTGACCCGGCCGCAAGCTCCTACAATGAGCAGTTCTTC.

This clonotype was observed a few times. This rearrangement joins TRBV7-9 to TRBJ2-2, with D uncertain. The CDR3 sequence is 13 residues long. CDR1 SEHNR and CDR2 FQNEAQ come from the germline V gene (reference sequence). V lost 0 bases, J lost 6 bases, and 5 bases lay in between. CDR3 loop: CASSLAVPGELFF. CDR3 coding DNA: TGTGCCAGCAGCTTAGCTGTTCCCGGGGAGCTGTTTTTT. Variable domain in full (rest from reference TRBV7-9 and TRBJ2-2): DTGVSQNPRHKITKRGQNVTFRCDPISEHNRLYWYRQTLGQGPEFLTYFQNEAQLEKSRLLSDRFSAERPKGSFSTLEIQRTEQGDSAMYLCASSLAVPGELFFGEGSRLTVL.

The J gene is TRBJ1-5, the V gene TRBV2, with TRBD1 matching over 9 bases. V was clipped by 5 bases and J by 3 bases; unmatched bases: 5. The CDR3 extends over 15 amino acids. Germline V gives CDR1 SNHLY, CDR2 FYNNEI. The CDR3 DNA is TGTGCCAGCAGTATGGACAGGGGATACAATCAGCCCCAGCATTTT. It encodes CASSMDRGYNQPQHF.

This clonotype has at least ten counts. CDR3 in DNA: TGTGCCAGCAGCTTAGCGGTACAGGTCTCCTACGAGCAGTACTTC. This codes for CASSLAVQVSYEQYF. The V call is TRBV7-2, the J call TRBJ2-7; D is possibly TRBD1 (5 bases). The germline CDR1 and CDR2 sequences are SGHTA and FQGNSA. This CDR3 has 15 residues. V was shortened by 0 bases and J by 0 bases, with 9 bases between the two germline ends.

Here the CDR3 DNA reads TGCAGTGCTCAGCAGAGGGGGGGTCGGACTGAAGCTTTCTTT. Its protein product is CSAQQRGGRTEAFF. The rearrangement joins TRBV20-1 to TRBJ1-1, with D possibly being TRBD1 (6 bases). V gave up 5 bases and J gave up 5 bases, with 18 bases separating them. The V gene's germline CDR1 is DFQATT and CDR2 SNEGSKA (reference sequence). The CDR3 extends over 14 amino acids.

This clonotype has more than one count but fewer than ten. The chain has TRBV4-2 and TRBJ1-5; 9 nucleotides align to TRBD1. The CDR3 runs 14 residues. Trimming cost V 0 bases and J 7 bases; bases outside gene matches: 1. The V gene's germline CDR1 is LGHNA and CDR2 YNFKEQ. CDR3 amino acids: CASSQEQGAQPQHF. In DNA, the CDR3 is TGTGCCAGCAGCCAAGAACAGGGGGCCCAGCCCCAGCATTTT.

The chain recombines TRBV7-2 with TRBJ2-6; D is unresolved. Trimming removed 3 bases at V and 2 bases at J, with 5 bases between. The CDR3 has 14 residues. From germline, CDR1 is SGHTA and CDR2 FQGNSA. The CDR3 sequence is CASSFSTGANVLTF. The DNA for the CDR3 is TGTGCCAGCAGCTTTTCGACTGGGGCCAACGTCCTGACTTTC.

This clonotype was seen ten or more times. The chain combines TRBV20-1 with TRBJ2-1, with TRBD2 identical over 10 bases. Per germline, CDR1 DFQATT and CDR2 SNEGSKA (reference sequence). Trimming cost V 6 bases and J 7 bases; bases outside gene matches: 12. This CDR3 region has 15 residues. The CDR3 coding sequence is TGCAGTGCGCCGGGGGAGCGGGGGGGCCGAAATGAGCAGTTCTTC. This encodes CSAPGERGGRNEQFF.

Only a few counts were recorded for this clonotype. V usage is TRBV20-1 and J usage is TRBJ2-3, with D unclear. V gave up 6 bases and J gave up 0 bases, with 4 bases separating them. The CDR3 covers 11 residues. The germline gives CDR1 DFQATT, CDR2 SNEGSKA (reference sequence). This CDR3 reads CSALSTDTQYF. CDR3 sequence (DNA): TGCAGTGCCCTTAGCACAGATACGCAGTATTTT.

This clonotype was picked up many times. Written as DNA, the CDR3 is TGTGCCAGCAGTGAACTGGGGGGTGCAACTAATGAAAAACTGTTTTTT. Protein: CASSELGGATNEKLFF. The chain joins TRBV6-1 to TRBJ1-4, with D perhaps TRBD1 (5 bases). The ends were cut back, 2 bases at V and 0 bases at J, with 10 bases in the middle. Per germline, CDR1 MNHNS and CDR2 SASEGT. There are 16 residues in the CDR3.

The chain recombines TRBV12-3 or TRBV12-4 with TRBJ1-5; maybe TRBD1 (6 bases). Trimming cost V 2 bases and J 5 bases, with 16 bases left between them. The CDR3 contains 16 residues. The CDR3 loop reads CASSLRGGAGDQPQHF. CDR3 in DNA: TGTGCCAGCAGTTTAAGGGGCGGGGCAGGGGATCAGCCCCAGCATTTT.

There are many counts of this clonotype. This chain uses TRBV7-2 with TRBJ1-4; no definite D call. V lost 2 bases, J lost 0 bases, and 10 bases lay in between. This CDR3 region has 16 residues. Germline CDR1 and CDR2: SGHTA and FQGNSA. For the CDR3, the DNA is TGTGCCAGCAGCTTACAGCAGTCTGCAACTAATGAAAAACTGTTTTTT. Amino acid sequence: CASSLQQSATNEKLFF.

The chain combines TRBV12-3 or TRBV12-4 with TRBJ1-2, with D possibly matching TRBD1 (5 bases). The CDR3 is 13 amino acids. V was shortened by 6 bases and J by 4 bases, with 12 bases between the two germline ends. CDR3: CASSQDSTYGYTF. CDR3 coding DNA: TGTGCCAGCAGCCAAGACAGTACCTATGGCTACACCTTC.

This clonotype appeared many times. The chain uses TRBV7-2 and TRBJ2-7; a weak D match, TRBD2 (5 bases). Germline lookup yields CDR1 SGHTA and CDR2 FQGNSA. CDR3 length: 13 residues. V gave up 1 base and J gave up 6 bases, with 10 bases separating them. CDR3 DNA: TGTGCCAGCAGCTTAGTACTAGTCTCCGAGCAGTACTTC. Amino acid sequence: CASSLVLVSEQYF. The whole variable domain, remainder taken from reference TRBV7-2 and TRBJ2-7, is GAGVSQSPSNKVTEKGKDVELRCDPISGHTALYWYRQSLGQGLEFLIYFQGNSAPDKSGLPSDRFSAERTGGSVSTLTIQRTQQEDSAVYLCASSLVLVSEQYFGPGTRLTVT.

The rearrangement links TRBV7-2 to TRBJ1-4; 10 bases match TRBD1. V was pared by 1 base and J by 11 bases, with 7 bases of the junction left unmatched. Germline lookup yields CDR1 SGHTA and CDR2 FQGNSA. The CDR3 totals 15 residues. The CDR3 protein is CASSLGASGQGKLFF. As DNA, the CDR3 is TGTGCCAGCAGCTTAGGCGCTTCGGGACAGGGGAAACTGTTTTTT.

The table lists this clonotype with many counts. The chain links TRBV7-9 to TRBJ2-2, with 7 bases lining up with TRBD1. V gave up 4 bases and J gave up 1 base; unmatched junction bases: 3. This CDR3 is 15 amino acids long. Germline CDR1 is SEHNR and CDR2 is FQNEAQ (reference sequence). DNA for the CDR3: TGTGCCAGCAGCTCCTGGACAGGGAACACCGGGGAGCTGTTTTTT. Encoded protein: CASSSWTGNTGELFF.

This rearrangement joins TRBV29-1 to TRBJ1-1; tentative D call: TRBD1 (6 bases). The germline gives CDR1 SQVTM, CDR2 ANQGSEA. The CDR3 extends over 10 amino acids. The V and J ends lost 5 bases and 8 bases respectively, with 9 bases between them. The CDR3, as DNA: TGCAGCGTTAGGGGGGGAGAAGCTTTCTTT. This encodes CSVRGGEAFF.

This chain's CDR3 is CASSQGGAYNEQFF. The DNA for the CDR3 is TGTGCCAGCAGCCAAGGTGGGGCCTACAATGAGCAGTTCTTC. The rearrangement links TRBV3-1 to TRBJ2-1; no clear D gene. Trimming took off 1 base at V and 2 bases at J, with 6 bases between the two ends. CDR3 length equals 14 residues. Germline V gene lookup returns CDR1 LGHDT and CDR2 YNNKEL (reference sequence).

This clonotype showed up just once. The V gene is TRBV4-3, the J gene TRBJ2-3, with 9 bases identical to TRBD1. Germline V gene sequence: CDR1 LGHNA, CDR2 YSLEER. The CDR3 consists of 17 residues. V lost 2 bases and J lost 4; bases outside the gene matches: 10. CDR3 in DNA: TGCGCCAGCAGCCAACTCCCGGGACAGGGCATTCCAGATACGCAGTATTTT. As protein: CASSQLPGQGIPDTQYF.

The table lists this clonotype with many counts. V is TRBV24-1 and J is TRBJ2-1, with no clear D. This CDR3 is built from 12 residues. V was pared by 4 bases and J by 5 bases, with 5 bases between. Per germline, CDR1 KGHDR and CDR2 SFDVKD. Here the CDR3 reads CATSERNNEQFF. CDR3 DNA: TGTGCCACCAGTGAAAGAAACAATGAGCAGTTCTTC.